This T cell receptor beta chain was retrieved from a study of TIL therapy for anti-PD-1-resistant metastatic lung cancer. As for the study in general: Progressing patients received lymphodepletion, expanded TIL infusion and IL-2. Median patient age was about 55, ranging roughly 38-85 years. Tumors carried a median roughly 1.5 non-synonymous mutations per megabase. Whole-study findings and limits: After infusion, TIL clonotypes partly replaced peripheral T cells and declined over months.

To note about this clone: Its antigen is unidentified.

Indicated time point: pre-treatment sample, taken before nivolumab and TIL therapy. This was the immunoSEQ v3 assay. The protocol was immunoSEQ multiplex PCR, while the TCRdb copy is restricted to in-frame clones and leaves out a portion. The sample lists 55,000 to 70,000 clones, around 86% seen once, with roughly 2.6% in the top ten. The CDR3 is 14 amino acids. The germline gives CDR1 SGHTA, CDR2 FQGTGA. The V segment lost 4 bases and the J segment 12 bases; nucleotides outside the gene matches: 9. This TCR came from a person between 25 and 79 years old with non-small cell lung cancer. The sample in question was blood, obtained at baseline. The chain combines TRBV7-3 with TRBJ2-6; 7 bases map to TRBD1. In nucleotides, the CDR3 is TGTGCCAGCAGCTCCCACAGGGGTTCGGGCGTCCTGACTTTC. Protein product: CASSSHRGSGVLTF.